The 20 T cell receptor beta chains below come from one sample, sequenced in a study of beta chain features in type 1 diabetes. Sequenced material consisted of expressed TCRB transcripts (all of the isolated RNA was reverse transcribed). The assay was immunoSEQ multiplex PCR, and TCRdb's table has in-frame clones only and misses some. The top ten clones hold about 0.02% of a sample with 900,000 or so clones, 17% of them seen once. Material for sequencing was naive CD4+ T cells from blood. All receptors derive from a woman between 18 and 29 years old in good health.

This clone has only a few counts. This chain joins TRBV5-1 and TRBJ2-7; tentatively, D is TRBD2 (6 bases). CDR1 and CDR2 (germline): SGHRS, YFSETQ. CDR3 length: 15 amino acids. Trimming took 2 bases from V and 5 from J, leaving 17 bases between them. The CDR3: CASSFDSGVRHEQYF. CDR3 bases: TGCGCCAGCAGCTTCGATTCGGGGGTGCGCCACGAGCAGTACTTC.

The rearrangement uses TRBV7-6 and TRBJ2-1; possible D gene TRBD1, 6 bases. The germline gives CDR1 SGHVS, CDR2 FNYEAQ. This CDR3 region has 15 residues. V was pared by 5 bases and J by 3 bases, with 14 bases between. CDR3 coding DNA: TGTGCCAGCAGCGTCAGGGGTGGACTCTACAATGAGCAGTTCTTC. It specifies CASSVRGGLYNEQFF. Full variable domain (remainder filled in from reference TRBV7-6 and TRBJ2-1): GAGVSQSPRYKVTKRGQDVALRCDPISGHVSLYWYRQALGQGPEFLTYFNYEAQQDKSGLPNDRFSAERPEGSISTLTIQRTEQRDSAMYRCASSVRGGLYNEQFFGPGTRLTVL.

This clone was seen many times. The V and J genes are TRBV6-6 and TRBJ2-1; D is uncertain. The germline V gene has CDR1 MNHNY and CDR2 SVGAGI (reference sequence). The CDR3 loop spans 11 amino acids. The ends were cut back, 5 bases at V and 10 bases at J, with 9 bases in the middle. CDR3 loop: CASSMGLEQFF. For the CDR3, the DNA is TGTGCCAGCAGTATGGGGTTGGAGCAGTTCTTC.

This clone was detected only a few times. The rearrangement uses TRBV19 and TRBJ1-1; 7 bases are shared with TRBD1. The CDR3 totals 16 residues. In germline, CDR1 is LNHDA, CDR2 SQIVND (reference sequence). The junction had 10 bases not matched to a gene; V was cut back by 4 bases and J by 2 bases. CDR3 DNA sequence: TGTGCCAGTAGTACCCTACCGGGACAGAAAAACACTGAAGCTTTCTTT. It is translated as CASSTLPGQKNTEAFF.

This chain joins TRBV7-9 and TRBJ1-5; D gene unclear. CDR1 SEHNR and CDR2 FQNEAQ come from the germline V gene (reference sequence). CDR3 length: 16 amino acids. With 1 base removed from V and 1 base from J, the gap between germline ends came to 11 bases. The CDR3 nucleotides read TGTGCCAGCAGCTTAGGGAGCGGTACGAGCAATCAGCCCCAGCATTTT. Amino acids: CASSLGSGTSNQPQHF.

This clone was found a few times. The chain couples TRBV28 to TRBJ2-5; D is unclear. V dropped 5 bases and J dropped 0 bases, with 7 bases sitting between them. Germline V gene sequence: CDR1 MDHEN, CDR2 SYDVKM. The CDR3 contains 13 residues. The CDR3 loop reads CASSPHDQETQYF. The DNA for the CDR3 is TGTGCCAGCAGTCCCCATGACCAAGAGACCCAGTACTTC.

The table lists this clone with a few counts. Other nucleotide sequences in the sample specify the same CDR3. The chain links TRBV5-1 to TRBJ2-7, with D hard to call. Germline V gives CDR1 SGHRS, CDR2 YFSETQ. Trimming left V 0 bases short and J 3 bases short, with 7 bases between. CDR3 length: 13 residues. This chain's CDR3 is CASSLGRDYEQYF. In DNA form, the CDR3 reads TGCGCCAGCAGCTTGGGGAGAGACTACGAGCAGTACTTC.

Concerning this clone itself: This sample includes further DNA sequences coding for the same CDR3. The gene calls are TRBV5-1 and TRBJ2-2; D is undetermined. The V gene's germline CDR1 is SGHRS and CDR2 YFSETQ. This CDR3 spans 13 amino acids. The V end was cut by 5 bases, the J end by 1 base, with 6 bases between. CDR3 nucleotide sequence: TGCGCCAGCAGTCCCGGGAACACCGGGGAGCTGTTTTTT. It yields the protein CASSPGNTGELFF.

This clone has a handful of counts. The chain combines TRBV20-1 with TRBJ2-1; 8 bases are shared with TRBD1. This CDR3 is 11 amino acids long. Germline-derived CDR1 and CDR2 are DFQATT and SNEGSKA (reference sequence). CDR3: CRFTGGNEQFF. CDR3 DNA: TGCAGATTCACAGGGGGAAATGAGCAGTTCTTC.

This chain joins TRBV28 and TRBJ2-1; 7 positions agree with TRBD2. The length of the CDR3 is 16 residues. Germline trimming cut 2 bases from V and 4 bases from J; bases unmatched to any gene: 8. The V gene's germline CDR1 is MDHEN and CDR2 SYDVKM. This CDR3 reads CASSLRDYPVYNEQFF. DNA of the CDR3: TGTGCCAGCAGTTTACGGGACTATCCCGTATACAATGAGCAGTTCTTC.

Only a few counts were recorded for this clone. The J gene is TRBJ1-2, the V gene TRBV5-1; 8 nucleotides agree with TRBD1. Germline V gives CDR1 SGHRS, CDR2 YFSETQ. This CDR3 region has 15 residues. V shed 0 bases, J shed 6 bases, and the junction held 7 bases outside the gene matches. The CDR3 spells CASSLAPTGEDGYTF. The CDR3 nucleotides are TGCGCCAGCAGCTTGGCTCCGACAGGGGAGGATGGCTACACCTTC.

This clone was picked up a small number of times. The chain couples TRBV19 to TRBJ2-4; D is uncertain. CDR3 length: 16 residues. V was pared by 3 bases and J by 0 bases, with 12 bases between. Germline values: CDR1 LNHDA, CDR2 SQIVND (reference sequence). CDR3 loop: CASSMGIALAKNIQYF. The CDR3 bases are TGTGCCAGTAGTATGGGGATCGCTCTAGCCAAAAACATTCAGTACTTC.

The CDR3 spells CASSSDRITDTQYF. The CDR3 DNA is TGTGCCAGCAGCTCCGACAGAATCACAGATACGCAGTATTTT. V and J are TRBV7-9 and TRBJ2-3; D may be TRBD1 (5 bases). Trimming pared 4 bases from V and 2 bases from J, leaving 10 bases between. Germline V gene sequence: CDR1 SEHNR, CDR2 FQNEAQ (reference sequence). The length of the CDR3 is 14 residues.

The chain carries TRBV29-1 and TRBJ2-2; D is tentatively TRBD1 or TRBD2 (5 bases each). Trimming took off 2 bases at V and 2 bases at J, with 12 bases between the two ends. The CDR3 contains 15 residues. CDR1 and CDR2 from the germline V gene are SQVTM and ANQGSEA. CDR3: CSVERRDLNTGELFF. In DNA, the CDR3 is TGCAGCGTTGAACGCAGGGACCTTAACACCGGGGAGCTGTTTTTT.

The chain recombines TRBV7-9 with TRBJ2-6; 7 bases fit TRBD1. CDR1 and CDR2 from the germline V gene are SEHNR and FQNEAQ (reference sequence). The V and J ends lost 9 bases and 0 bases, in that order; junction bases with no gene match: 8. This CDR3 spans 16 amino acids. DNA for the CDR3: TGTGCCAGTTCGGACAGGCTGAGCTCTGGGGCCAACGTCCTGACTTTC. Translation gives CASSDRLSSGANVLTF. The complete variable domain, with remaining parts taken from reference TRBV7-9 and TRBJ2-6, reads DTGVSQNPRHKITKRGQNVTFRCDPISEHNRLYWYRQTLGQGPEFLTYFQNEAQLEKSRLLSDRFSAERPKGSFSTLEIQRTEQGDSAMYLCASSDRLSSGANVLTFGAGSRLTVL.

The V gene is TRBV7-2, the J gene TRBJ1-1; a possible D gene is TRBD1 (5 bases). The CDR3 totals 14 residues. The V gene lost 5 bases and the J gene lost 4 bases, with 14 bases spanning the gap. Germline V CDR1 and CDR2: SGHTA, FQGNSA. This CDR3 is CASSISGRSTEAFF. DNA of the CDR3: TGTGCCAGCAGCATCTCAGGGAGAAGCACTGAAGCTTTCTTT.

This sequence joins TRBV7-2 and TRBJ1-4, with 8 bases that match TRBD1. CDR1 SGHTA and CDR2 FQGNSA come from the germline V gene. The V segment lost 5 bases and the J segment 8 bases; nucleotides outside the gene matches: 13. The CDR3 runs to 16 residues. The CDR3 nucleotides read TGTGCCAGCAGCAGGAACCCAGGGGGCGCAGGGGAAAAACTGTTTTTT. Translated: CASSRNPGGAGEKLFF.

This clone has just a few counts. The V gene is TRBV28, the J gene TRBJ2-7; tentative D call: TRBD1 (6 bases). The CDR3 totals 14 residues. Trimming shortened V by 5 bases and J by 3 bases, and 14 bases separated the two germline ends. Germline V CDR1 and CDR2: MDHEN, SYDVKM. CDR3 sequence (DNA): TGTGCCAGCAGTAAACAGGGAAGGAGCTACGAGCAGTACTTC. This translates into CASSKQGRSYEQYF.

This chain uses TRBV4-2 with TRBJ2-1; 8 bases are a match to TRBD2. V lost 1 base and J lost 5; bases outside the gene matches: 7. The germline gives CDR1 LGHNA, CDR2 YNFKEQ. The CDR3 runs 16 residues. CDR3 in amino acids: CASSQVLVAGHNEQFF. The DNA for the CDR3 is TGTGCCAGCAGCCAAGTGTTGGTAGCGGGGCACAATGAGCAGTTCTTC.

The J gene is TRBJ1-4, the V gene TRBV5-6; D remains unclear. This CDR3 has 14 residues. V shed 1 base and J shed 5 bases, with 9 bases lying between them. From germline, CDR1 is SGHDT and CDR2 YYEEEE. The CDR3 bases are TGTGCCAGCAGCTTGTGGGGTCGCAATGAAAAACTGTTTTTT. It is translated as CASSLWGRNEKLFF.